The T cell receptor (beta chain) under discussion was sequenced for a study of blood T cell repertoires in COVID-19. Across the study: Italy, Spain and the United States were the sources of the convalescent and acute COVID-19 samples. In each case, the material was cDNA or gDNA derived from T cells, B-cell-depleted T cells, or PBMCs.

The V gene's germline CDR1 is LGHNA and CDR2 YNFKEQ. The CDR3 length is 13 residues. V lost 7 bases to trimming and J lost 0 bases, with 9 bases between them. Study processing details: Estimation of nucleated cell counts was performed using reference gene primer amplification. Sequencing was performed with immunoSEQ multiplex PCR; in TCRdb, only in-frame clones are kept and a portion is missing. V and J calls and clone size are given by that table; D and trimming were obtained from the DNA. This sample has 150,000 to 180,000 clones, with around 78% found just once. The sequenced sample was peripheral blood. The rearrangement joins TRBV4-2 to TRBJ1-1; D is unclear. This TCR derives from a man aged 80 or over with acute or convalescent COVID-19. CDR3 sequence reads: CASNIFMNTEAFF. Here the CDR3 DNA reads TGTGCCAGCAACATATTCATGAACACTGAAGCTTTCTTT.